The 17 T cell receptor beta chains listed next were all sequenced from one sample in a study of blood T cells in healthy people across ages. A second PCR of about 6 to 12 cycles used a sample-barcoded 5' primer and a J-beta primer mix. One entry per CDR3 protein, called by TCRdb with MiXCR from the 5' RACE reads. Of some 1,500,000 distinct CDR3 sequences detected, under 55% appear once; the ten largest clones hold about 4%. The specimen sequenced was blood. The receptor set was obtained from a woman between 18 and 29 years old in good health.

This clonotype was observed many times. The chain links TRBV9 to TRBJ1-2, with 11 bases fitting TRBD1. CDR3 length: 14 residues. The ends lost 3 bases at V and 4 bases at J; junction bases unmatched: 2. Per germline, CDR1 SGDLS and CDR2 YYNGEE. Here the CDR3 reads CASSGGQGAYGYTF. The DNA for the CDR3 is TGTGCCAGCAGCGGAGGACAGGGGGCCTATGGCTACACCTTC.

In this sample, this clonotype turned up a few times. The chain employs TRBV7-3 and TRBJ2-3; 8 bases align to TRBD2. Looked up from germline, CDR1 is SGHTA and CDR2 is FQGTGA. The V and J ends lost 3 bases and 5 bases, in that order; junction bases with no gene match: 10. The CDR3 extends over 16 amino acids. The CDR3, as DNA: TGTGCCAGCAGCTTCGGACTCGACGGGAGGGTAGATACGCAGTATTTT. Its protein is CASSFGLDGRVDTQYF.

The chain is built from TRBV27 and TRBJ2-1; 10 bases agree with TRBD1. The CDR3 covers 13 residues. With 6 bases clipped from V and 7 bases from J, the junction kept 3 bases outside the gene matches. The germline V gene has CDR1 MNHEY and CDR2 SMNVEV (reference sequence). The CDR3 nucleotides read TGTGCCAGCAGGGGGACAGGGGTGAATGAGCAGTTCTTC. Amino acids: CASRGTGVNEQFF.

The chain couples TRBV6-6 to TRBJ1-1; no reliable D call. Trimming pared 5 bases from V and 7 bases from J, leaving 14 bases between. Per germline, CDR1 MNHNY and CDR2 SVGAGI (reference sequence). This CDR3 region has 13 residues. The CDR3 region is CASSTRADFEAFF. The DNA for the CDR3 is TGTGCCAGCAGTACCCGCGCGGACTTTGAAGCTTTCTTT.

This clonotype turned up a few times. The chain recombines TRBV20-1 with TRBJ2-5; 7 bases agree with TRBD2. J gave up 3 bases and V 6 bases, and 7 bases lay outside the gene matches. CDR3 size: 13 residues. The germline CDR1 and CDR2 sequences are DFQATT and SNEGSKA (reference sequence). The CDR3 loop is CSAGAGLKETQYF. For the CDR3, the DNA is TGCAGTGCCGGAGCGGGGCTCAAAGAGACCCAGTACTTC.

CDR3 nucleotides: TGTGCCACCAGCAGGGTACTAGAAGAGACCCAGTACTTC. Encoded protein: CATSRVLEETQYF. J is TRBJ2-5 and V is TRBV15, with a possible D match to TRBD2 (5 bases). Trimming left V 3 bases short and J 3 bases short, with 8 bases between. Germline CDR1 is LNHNV and CDR2 is YYDKDF (reference sequence). This CDR3 has 13 residues.

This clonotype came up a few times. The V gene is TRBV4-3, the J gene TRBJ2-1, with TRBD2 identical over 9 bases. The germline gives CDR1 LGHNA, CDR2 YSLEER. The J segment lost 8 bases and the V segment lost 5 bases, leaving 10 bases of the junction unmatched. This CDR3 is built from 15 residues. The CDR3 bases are TGCGCCAGCAGCTCCCGACTAGCGGTTATCGATGAGCAGTTCTTC. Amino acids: CASSSRLAVIDEQFF.

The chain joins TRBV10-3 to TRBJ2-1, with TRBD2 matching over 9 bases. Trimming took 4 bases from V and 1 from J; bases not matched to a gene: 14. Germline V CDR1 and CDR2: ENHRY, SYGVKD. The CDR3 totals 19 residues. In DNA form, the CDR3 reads TGTGCCATCAGTGGCCCCACCAGTAGCGGGAGTGGGTCCTACAATGAGCAGTTCTTC. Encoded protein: CAISGPTSSGSGSYNEQFF.

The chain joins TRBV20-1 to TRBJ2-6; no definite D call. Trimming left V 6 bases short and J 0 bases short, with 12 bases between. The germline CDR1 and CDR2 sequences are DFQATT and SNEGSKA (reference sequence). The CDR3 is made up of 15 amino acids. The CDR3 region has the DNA TGCAGTGCCCTCTCGGACGTCTCTGGGGCCAACGTCCTGACTTTC. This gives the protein CSALSDVSGANVLTF.

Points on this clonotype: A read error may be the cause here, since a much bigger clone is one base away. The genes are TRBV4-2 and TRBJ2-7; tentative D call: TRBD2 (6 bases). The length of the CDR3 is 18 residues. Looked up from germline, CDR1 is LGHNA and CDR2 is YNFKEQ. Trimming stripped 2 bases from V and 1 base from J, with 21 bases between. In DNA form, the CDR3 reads TGTGCCAGCAGCCAACCAACTATGGGACGGGGAGGATCCTACGAGCAGTACTTC. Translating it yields CASSQPTMGRGGSYEQYF.

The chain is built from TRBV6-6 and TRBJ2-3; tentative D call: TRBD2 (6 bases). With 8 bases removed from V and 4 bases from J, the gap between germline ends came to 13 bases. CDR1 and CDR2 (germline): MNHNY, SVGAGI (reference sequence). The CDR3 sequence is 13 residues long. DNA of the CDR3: TGTGCCAGCCTACGGGGAGGCGCAGATACGCAGTATTTT. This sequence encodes CASLRGGADTQYF.

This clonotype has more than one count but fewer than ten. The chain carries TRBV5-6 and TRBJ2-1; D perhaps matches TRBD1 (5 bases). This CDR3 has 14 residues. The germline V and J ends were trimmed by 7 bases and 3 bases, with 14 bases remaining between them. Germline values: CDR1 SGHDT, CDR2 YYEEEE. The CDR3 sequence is CASCRRGNYNEQFF. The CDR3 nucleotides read TGTGCCAGCTGCCGAAGGGGAAACTACAATGAGCAGTTCTTC.

The CDR3 region is CASSERQETQYF. The DNA for the CDR3 is TGTGCCAGCAGTGAGCGACAGGAGACCCAGTACTTC. V usage is TRBV12-3 or TRBV12-4 and J usage is TRBJ2-5, with D tentatively TRBD1 (5 bases). The germline V and J ends were trimmed by 5 bases and 5 bases, with 9 bases remaining between them. The CDR3 loop spans 12 amino acids.

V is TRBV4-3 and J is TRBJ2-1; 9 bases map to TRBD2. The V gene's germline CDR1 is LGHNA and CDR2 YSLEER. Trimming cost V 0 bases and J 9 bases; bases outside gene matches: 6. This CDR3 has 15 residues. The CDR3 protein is CASSQDKGLASEQFF. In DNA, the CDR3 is TGCGCCAGCAGCCAAGATAAGGGACTAGCTAGTGAGCAGTTCTTC.

The CDR3 reads CASSDRTGGYTF. The CDR3 nucleotides are TGTGCCAGCAGCGACAGAACCGGTGGCTACACCTTC. V and J are TRBV11-2 and TRBJ1-2; D is possibly TRBD1 (5 bases). The CDR3 has 12 amino acids. V was trimmed by 5 bases and J by 7 bases, leaving 11 bases between them. Germline-derived CDR1 and CDR2 are SGHAT and FQNNGV. The whole variable domain, filled in from reference TRBV11-2 and TRBJ1-2, reads EAGVAQSPRYKIIEKRQSVAFWCNPISGHATLYWYQQILGQGPKLLIQFQNNGVVDDSQLPKDRFSAERLKGVDSTLKIQPAKLEDSAVYLCASSDRTGGYTFGSGTRLTVV.

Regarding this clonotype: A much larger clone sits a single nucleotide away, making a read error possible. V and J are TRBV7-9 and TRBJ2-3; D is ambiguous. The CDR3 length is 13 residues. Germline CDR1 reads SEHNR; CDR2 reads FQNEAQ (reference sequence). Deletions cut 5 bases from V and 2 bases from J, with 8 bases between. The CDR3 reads CASSRNFTDTQYF. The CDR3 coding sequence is TGTGCCAGCAGCCGGAACTTCACAGATACGCAGTATTTT.

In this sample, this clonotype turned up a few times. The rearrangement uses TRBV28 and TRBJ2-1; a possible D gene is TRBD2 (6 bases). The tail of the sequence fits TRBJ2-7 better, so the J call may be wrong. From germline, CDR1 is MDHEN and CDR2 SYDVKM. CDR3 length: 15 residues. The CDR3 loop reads CAIAPSAYSYNEQYF. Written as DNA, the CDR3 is TGTGCCATAGCCCCTAGCGCCTACTCCTACAATGAGCAGTACTTC.